The 15 T cell receptor beta chains in this list originate from one sample, sequenced in a study of glioma-infiltrating T cells. The iRepertoire nested amplicon-rescue multiplex PCR amplified TCR alpha and beta CDR3s from RNA. One entry per CDR3 protein results from TCRdb running MiXCR on the multiplex PCR reads. The data show about 180,000 distinct CDR3 sequences, roughly two fifths seen once. Sample: glioma tissue, nonneoplastic brain tissue, or PBMCs (not recorded which). The receptors originated from a human donor with low-grade glioma or glioblastoma, undergoing nonglioma brain surgery, or in good health (not recorded which).

About this clonotype: At one end, the junction sequence differs from germline, possibly due to a read error. This chain uses TRBV2 with TRBJ2-2, with 7 bases fitting TRBD1. This CDR3 has 15 residues. In germline, CDR1 is SNHLY, CDR2 FYNNEI. In DNA form, the CDR3 reads TGTACCAGCAGTGACTGGGACAGGAACACCGGGGAGCTGTTTTTT. It encodes CTSSDWDRNTGELFF.

A word on this clonotype: A clone one base away is much larger, so this may be a read error. The V and J genes are TRBV24-1 and TRBJ1-3, with a tentative D call TRBD1 (5 bases). The germline gives CDR1 KGHDR, CDR2 SFDVKD. This CDR3 has 15 amino acids. The CDR3 sequence is CATSDSQGSGNTTYF. The CDR3 coding sequence is TGTGCCACCAGTGATTCGCAGGGCTCTGGAAACACCACATATTTT.

J is TRBJ1-5 and V is TRBV28, with a tentative D call TRBD1 (6 bases). Per germline, CDR1 MDHEN and CDR2 SYDVKM. CDR3 length: 15 amino acids. Trimming removed 5 bases from V and 7 bases from J, with 18 bases in between. CDR3: CASSPLRGGQQPQHF. In DNA, the CDR3 is TGTGCCAGCAGTCCCCTGCGGGGTGGACAGCAGCCCCAGCATTTT.

Turning to this clonotype: This may arise from a read error, as a much more abundant clone is one base away. CDR3 amino acids: CDISISTSSDTQYF. In nucleotides, the CDR3 is TGTGACATCTCTATTTCGACTAGTTCCGATACGCAGTATTTT. V and J are TRBV6-5 and TRBJ2-3, with a weak D call TRBD2 (6 bases). Germline assignment: CDR1 MNHEY and CDR2 SVGAGI. CDR3 size: 14 residues.

The chain recombines TRBV20-1 with TRBJ2-1; D is unresolved. CDR3 length: 13 residues. V lost 0 bases and J lost 11, with 14 bases in between. CDR1 is DFQATT and CDR2 is SNEGSKA in the germline V gene (reference sequence). For the CDR3, the DNA is TGCAGTGCTAGAGATGGTAGGAGTGATAAGCAGTTCTTC. Encoded protein: CSARDGRSDKQFF.

Of note for this clonotype: A read error may explain this, as a much larger clone is one base away. This sequence joins TRBV3-1 and TRBJ1-6; D gene ambiguous. Trimming shortened V by 0 bases and J by 7 bases, and 10 bases separated the two germline ends. CDR1 is LGHDT and CDR2 is YNNKEL in the germline V gene (reference sequence). The CDR3 spans 15 residues. The CDR3 loop is CASSQDGAPNSPLHF. CDR3 sequence (DNA): TGTGCCAGCAGCCAAGATGGAGCGCCCAATTCACCCCTCCACTTT.

This clonotype occurred many times. The chain combines TRBV27 with TRBJ2-5; TRBD1 might be the D (6 bases). Germline V gene data show CDR1 as MNHEY and CDR2 as SMNVEV (reference sequence). Trimming removed 5 bases at V and 4 bases at J, with 17 bases between. The CDR3 loop spans 15 amino acids. CDR3 nucleotides: TGTGCCAGCAGTGCCGACAGGCGGTCGCGAGAGACCCAGTACTTC. Protein product: CASSADRRSRETQYF.

As to this clonotype: A much larger clone sits a single nucleotide away, making a read error possible. The chain joins TRBV7-6 to TRBJ1-5, with D uncertain. The ends were cut back, 6 bases at V and 2 bases at J, with 5 bases in the middle. The length of the CDR3 is 12 residues. The V gene's germline CDR1 is SGHVS and CDR2 FNYEAQ. The CDR3 region is CASRGRNQPQHF. The DNA for the CDR3 is TGTGCCAGCAGAGGCCGCAATCAGCCCCAGCATTTT.

About this clonotype: An end of the junction does not agree with germline; a read error may underlie this. DNA of the CDR3: TGTGCCAGCAGCGGACAGGGCGCTCGGTCCCTCAACTTT. Translation: CASSGQGARSLNF. J is TRBJ1-6 and V is TRBV12-3 or TRBV12-4; 8 bases are a match to TRBD1. This CDR3 has 13 amino acids.

The chain joins TRBV2 to TRBJ1-1; 9 nucleotides line up with TRBD1. The CDR3 runs to 16 residues. Germline V gives CDR1 SNHLY, CDR2 FYNNEI. Trimming cost V 6 bases and J 2 bases; bases outside gene matches: 10. The CDR3 sequence is CASRDRGSLLNTEAFF. As DNA, the CDR3 is TGTGCCAGCAGAGACAGGGGGTCTCTGCTTAACACTGAAGCTTTCTTT.

V and J are TRBV2 and TRBJ2-3, with TRBD2 matching over 14 bases. V shed 5 bases, J shed 8 bases, and the junction held 9 bases outside the gene matches. The CDR3 totals 16 residues. CDR1 and CDR2 (germline): SNHLY, FYNNEI. The CDR3: CASSRLAGGPAGTQYF. The CDR3 DNA is TGTGCCAGCAGTAGACTAGCGGGAGGGCCCGCAGGTACGCAGTATTTT.

V is TRBV25-1 and J is TRBJ2-1; TRBD1 agrees at 9 bases. The CDR3 contains 13 residues. Germline loops: CDR1 MGHDK, CDR2 SYGVNS. V trimming: 6 bases; J trimming: 7 bases; junction bases outside the gene matches: 4. The CDR3: CASRAGTGNEQFF. The CDR3 nucleotides read TGTGCCAGCAGAGCCGGGACAGGGAATGAGCAGTTCTTC.

The chain employs TRBV27 and TRBJ2-7; no clear D gene. The last part of the DNA fits TRBJ2-1 better; the J call may be wrong. The CDR3 contains 13 residues. Germline loops: CDR1 MNHEY, CDR2 SMNVEV (reference sequence). This CDR3 reads CASSLYVSHEQFF. CDR3 sequence (DNA): TGTGCCAGCAGTTTATATGTCAGCCACGAGCAGTTCTTC.

The chain combines TRBV20-1 with TRBJ2-5; the D is unclear. In germline, CDR1 is DFQATT, CDR2 SNEGSKA (reference sequence). The CDR3 has 10 residues. Trimming stripped 3 bases from V and 1 base from J, with 0 bases between. CDR3 in DNA: TGCAGTGCTAGCCAAGAGACCCAGTACTTC. As protein: CSASQETQYF.

This clonotype was seen only a few times. The rearrangement uses TRBV9 and TRBJ1-6; tentative D call: TRBD1 (6 bases). Germline V lookup: CDR1 SGDLS, CDR2 YYNGEE. Trimming took off 3 bases at V and 9 bases at J, with 7 bases between the two ends. There are 12 residues in the CDR3. The CDR3: CASSADSSPLHF. In nucleotides, the CDR3 is TGTGCCAGCAGCGCGGACAGTTCACCCCTCCACTTT.